Listed below are T cell receptor beta chains from one sample, sequenced in a study of shared clonotypes between healthy human individuals. Assay: immunoSEQ multiplex PCR; the TCRdb copy retains only in-frame clones and omits some. Here the sample spans about 2.1 million clones, around 95% being singletons. The sequenced material came from naive CD8+ T cells from PBMCs. The receptor set was obtained from a man aged 18 to 29 in good health. Some clones in this sample may be carry-over from other donors' samples. Both conserved end residues are part of each CDR3. A D gene is named only where the DNA matches it firmly. Clone sizes are given selectively: once, few, many, or a class where the clone is expanded.

v_gene	d_gene	abundance	j_gene	CDR3aa	CDR3nt
TRBV29-1	TRBD1	-	TRBJ2-7	CSVEDGSGRDSPYEQYF	TGCAGCGTTGAAGATGGTTCGGGCCGGGACAGCCCCTACGAGCAGTACTTC
TRBV6-1	-	-	TRBJ1-1	CASSVDMNTEAFF	TGTGCCAGCAGTGTAGACATGAACACTGAAGCTTTCTTT
TRBV9	TRBD1	-	TRBJ2-7	CASSGRDSASYEQYF	TGTGCCAGCAGCGGCCGGGACAGCGCTTCCTACGAGCAGTACTTC
TRBV4-1	TRBD1	-	TRBJ1-4	CASSQDPGTGLVFSEKLFF	TGCGCCAGCAGCCAAGACCCCGGGACAGGGCTTGTCTTCTCTGAAAAACTGTTTTTT
TRBV5-1	TRBD2	-	TRBJ2-7	CASSSSGRSDEQYF	TGCGCCAGCAGCTCTAGCGGGAGGAGTGACGAGCAGTACTTC
TRBV7-9	-	few	TRBJ2-3	CASSPRDTQYF	TGTGCCAGCAGCCCCAGGGATACGCAGTATTTT
TRBV28	TRBD1	-	TRBJ2-7	CASSLDRGLSYEQYF	TGTGCCAGCAGCCTCGACAGGGGTTTATCCTACGAGCAGTACTTC
TRBV7-9	-	-	TRBJ2-1	CASDSEYNEQFF	TGTGCCAGCGATTCGGAATACAATGAGCAGTTCTTC
TRBV6-1	-	-	TRBJ1-3	CASSEGPDSGNTIYF	TGTGCCAGCAGTGAGGGACCGGACTCTGGAAACACCATATATTTT
TRBV23-1	-	-	TRBJ1-1	CASSLADTEAFF	TGCGCCAGCAGCCTCGCCGACACTGAAGCTTTCTTT
TRBV4-1	-	-	TRBJ1-6	CASRDRQVTYNSPLHF	TGCGCCAGCAGGGACCGACAGGTCACCTATAATTCACCCCTCCACTTT
TRBV15	-	once	TRBJ2-1	CATREVSYNEQFF	TGTGCCACCAGGGAGGTCTCCTACAATGAGCAGTTCTTC
TRBV19	-	-	TRBJ1-2	CASGQRANYGYTF	TGTGCCAGTGGACAGAGAGCTAACTATGGCTACACCTTC
TRBV28	TRBD2	-	TRBJ2-5	CASSLATYKLAHPQETQYF	TGTGCCAGCAGTCTCGCCACTTATAAACTAGCGCACCCCCAAGAGACCCAGTACTTC
TRBV15	-	-	TRBJ1-5	CATSRDLVGSGNQPQHF	TGTGCCACCAGCAGAGATCTGGTGGGGTCTGGCAATCAGCCCCAGCATTTT
TRBV28	-	-	TRBJ1-2	CASSRPPGIRVGYTF	TGTGCCAGCAGTCGCCCCCCGGGCATTCGAGTTGGCTACACCTTC
TRBV11-2	TRBD1	-	TRBJ2-5	CASSTGIVQGARETQYF	TGTGCCAGCAGCACTGGAATAGTCCAGGGGGCTCGGGAGACCCAGTACTTC
TRBV5-1	-	-	TRBJ1-1	CASSLAGRGTEAFF	TGCGCCAGCAGCTTGGCCGGCCGGGGCACTGAAGCTTTCTTT
TRBV7-9	-	-	TRBJ1-1	CASSLKREITEAFF	TGTGCCAGCAGCTTAAAGAGGGAGATCACTGAAGCTTTCTTT
TRBV28	-	-	TRBJ2-1	CASSFWTEVYNEQFF	TGTGCCAGCAGTTTTTGGACGGAAGTATACAATGAGCAGTTCTTC
TRBV30	-	-	TRBJ1-1	CAWSVGQPEAFF	TGTGCCTGGAGTGTTGGGCAGCCTGAAGCTTTCTTT
TRBV27	TRBD2	-	TRBJ2-7	CASSLAGLSDYEQYF	TGTGCCAGCAGTCTAGCGGGACTATCCGACTACGAGCAGTACTTC
TRBV5-1	-	-	TRBJ2-1	CASKASVSYNEQFF	TGCGCCAGCAAAGCGTCCGTCTCCTACAATGAGCAGTTCTTC
TRBV9	-	-	TRBJ1-1	CASSGAGTARTRAFF	TGTGCCAGCAGCGGCGCCGGGACGGCAAGGACCCGGGCTTTCTTT
TRBV7-9	-	-	TRBJ1-2	CASSPPTAHYGYTF	TGTGCCAGCAGCCCCCCGACAGCACATTATGGCTACACCTTC
TRBV7-9	TRBD2	-	TRBJ2-1	CASGTSAFEQFF	TGTGCCAGCGGGACTAGCGCTTTTGAGCAGTTCTTC
TRBV5-1	-	once	TRBJ1-1	CASSLSYIPGSTEAFF	TGCGCCAGCAGCTTGTCATATATCCCGGGGAGTACTGAAGCTTTCTTT
TRBV27	TRBD2	-	TRBJ2-3	CASSLTLAGGTDTQYF	TGTGCCAGCAGTCTCACACTAGCGGGAGGCACAGATACGCAGTATTTT
TRBV6-5	-	-	TRBJ1-2	CASSYQGYGYTF	TGTGCCAGCAGTTACCAGGGTTATGGCTACACCTTC
TRBV19	TRBD1	-	TRBJ1-2	CASSPQGARGYTF	TGTGCCAGTAGCCCACAGGGGGCCCGGGGCTACACCTTC
TRBV9	TRBD1	-	TRBJ1-2	CASSVWWDRAVTGYTF	TGTGCCAGCAGCGTATGGTGGGACAGGGCGGTTACCGGCTACACCTTC
TRBV6-6	TRBD2	-	TRBJ2-1	CASSSRDYPHYNEQFF	TGTGCCAGCAGTTCCCGGGACTACCCTCACTACAATGAGCAGTTCTTC
TRBV21-1	-	once	TRBJ1-5	CASSRTGSGDQPQHF	TGTGCCAGCAGCCGCACAGGGTCGGGGGATCAGCCCCAGCATTTT
TRBV9	-	-	TRBJ1-1	CASSVGVGREYTEAFF	TGTGCCAGCAGCGTAGGTGTAGGGAGGGAATACACTGAAGCTTTCTTT
TRBV2	-	-	TRBJ1-2	CASSEAVGLGVYGYTF	TGTGCCAGCAGTGAAGCCGTCGGCCTGGGGGTCTATGGCTACACCTTC
TRBV2	-	-	TRBJ1-4	CASSVGQSRGEKLFF	TGTGCCAGCAGTGTGGGCCAGTCTCGCGGGGAAAAACTGTTTTTT
TRBV7-9	-	-	TRBJ1-6	CASSHTRGRGNSPLHF	TGTGCCAGCAGCCATACACGAGGACGAGGTAATTCACCCCTCCACTTT